The source of this T cell receptor beta chain is a study of CXCR3-negative and CXCR3-positive naive CD8 T cells. Findings of the study overall: Naive cells with CXCR3 showed TRB CDR3s that were more hydrophobic than those in CXCR3-negative naive cells.

All TRB cDNA libraries came from 5' RACE performed with UMI labels. TCRdb re-called the 5' RACE reads, yielding one record per CDR3 amino acid sequence without DNA. This table holds roughly 130,000 distinct CDR3 sequences. Details on this clonotype: The antigen remains undetermined.

This CDR3 has 15 residues. From germline, CDR1 is MNHNY and CDR2 SVGAGI (reference sequence). The sequence was obtained from a human donor in good health. Some clones in this sample may be carry-over from other donors' samples. The V and J genes are TRBV6-6 and TRBJ1-1; TCRdb indicates TRBD1, and absent DNA this call remains unverified. The sequencing input was naive CXCR3+ CD8+ T cells from blood. Subset specified: CD45RO-CCR7+CD27+CD95- naive CD8+ T cells expressing CXCR3 (TNR3+). CDR3 amino acids: CASRPWTSTGPEAFF.